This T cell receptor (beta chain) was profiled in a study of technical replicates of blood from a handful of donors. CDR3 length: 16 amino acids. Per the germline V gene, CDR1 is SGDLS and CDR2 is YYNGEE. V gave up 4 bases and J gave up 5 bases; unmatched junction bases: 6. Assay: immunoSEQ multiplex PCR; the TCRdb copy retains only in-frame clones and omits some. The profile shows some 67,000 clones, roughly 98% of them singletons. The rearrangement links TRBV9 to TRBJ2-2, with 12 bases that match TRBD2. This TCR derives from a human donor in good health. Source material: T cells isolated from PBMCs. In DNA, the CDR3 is TGTGCCAGCAGCTCTAGCGGGAGGGCCTGGACCGGGGAGCTGTTTTTT. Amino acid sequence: CASSSSGRAWTGELFF. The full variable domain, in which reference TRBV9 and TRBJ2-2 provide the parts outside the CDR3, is DSGVTQTPKHLITATGQRVTLRCSPRSGDLSVYWYQQSLDQGLQFLIQYYNGEERAKGNILERFSAQQFPDLHSELNLSSLELGDSALYFCASSSSGRAWTGELFFGEGSRLTVL.